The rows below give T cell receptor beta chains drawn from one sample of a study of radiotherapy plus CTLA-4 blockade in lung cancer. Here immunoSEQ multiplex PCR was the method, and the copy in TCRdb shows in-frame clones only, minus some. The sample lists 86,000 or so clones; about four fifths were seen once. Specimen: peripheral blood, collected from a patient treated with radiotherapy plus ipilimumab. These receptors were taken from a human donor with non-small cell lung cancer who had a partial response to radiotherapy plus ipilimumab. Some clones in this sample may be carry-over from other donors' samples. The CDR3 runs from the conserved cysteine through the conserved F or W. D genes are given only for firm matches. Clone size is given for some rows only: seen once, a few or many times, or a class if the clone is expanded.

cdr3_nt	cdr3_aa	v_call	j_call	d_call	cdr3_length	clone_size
TGTGCCAGTAGCAGTCTGATATCCTACGAGCAGTACTTC	CASSSLISYEQYF	TRBV19	TRBJ2-7	-	13	few
TGCGCCAGCAGCTGGGGGACTAGCTCTGTCCATGAGCAGTTCTTC	CASSWGTSSVHEQFF	TRBV4-3	TRBJ2-1	TRBD2	15	-
TGTGCCAGCAGCGGGGGACTAAATCTTCAGTTCTTC	CASSGGLNLQFF	TRBV7-2	TRBJ2-1	TRBD2	12	-
TGTGCCAGCAGCCTCCACAGGGGCCCCAATTCATATGGCTACACCTTC	CASSLHRGPNSYGYTF	TRBV7-8	TRBJ1-2	TRBD1	16	few
TGTGCCAGCTCACCAAAGGGACAGGGAGAAAACACTGAAGCTTTCTTT	CASSPKGQGENTEAFF	TRBV18	TRBJ1-1	TRBD1	16	-
TGTGCCAGCAGCTTAGACTACAGGGAAGAGCAGTTCTTC	CASSLDYREEQFF	TRBV7-2	TRBJ2-1	-	13	-
TGTGCCAGCAGCTACCAGACAGGAACCTATGGCTACACCTTC	CASSYQTGTYGYTF	TRBV5-4	TRBJ1-2	-	14	-
TGCAGCGCCTCGACAGTATACTCCTACGAGCAGTACTTC	CSASTVYSYEQYF	TRBV29-1	TRBJ2-7	-	13	-
TGCGCCAGCAGTCTCCCCCCGGGCAGGGAAGTAGGAAACACCATATATTTT	CASSLPPGREVGNTIYF	TRBV23-1	TRBJ1-3	-	17	-
TGTGCCAGCAGTCACAACCCAAGGGGCCTTAAAGGCACTGAAGCTTTCTTT	CASSHNPRGLKGTEAFF	TRBV28	TRBJ1-1	-	17	-
TGTGCCAGCTCACCCTTACCCAGGACAGGCGGCAATCAGCCCCAGCATTTT	CASSPLPRTGGNQPQHF	TRBV18	TRBJ1-5	TRBD1	17	-
TGTGCCAGCAGCCAAGATGGGGGAGGAGGGGAGCTGTTTTTT	CASSQDGGGGELFF	TRBV4-2	TRBJ2-2	-	14	-
TGTGCCAGCAGTGCGACCCCACAGGACCGTGAAGCTTTCTTT	CASSATPQDREAFF	TRBV6-1	TRBJ1-1	-	14	once
TGTGCCAGCAGCCAGAGCGGGGCCCCCTACAATGAGCAGTTCTTC	CASSQSGAPYNEQFF	TRBV9	TRBJ2-1	TRBD2	15	-